This T cell receptor (beta chain) was sequenced during a study of T-cell reconstitution after alpha-beta-depleted transplantation in children. Findings and caveats of the study: At day 60, the high TCRbeta diversity found in some patients originated from recipient T cells and thymic progenitors that had survived. Reportedly, alpha-beta T cells present about two months post-transplant originated from several hundred expanded clones of graft origin. T-cell counts and diversity were attributed mostly to newly produced T cells one year after transplant.

This clonotype was counted at least ten times. The antigen remains undetermined. Unique molecular identifiers were incorporated when the TCRbeta library was constructed. TCRdb used MiXCR to reprocess the PCR reads, holding one entry per CDR3 protein. Of 240,000 or so distinct CDR3 sequences detected, roughly 8.2% appear once; the ten largest clones hold under 8%. Germline-derived CDR1 and CDR2 are MDHEN and SYDVKM. The CDR3 extends over 14 amino acids. Deletions cut 3 bases from V and 5 bases from J, with 13 bases between. This TCR was recovered from a male patient aged 5 to 17 who had a stem cell transplant for acute lymphoblastic leukemia, so the T cells may come from the graft donor. V usage is TRBV28 and J usage is TRBJ2-5; unclear D gene. The sequenced sample was PBMCs, mostly from graft donor cells, obtained 180 days after TCRalphabeta/CD19-depleted stem cell transplant. As DNA, the CDR3 is TGTGCCAGCAGTTTGAATGGGCCCCTGGAGACCCAGTACTTC. It yields the protein CASSLNGPLETQYF.